Included here is one TCR beta chain sequence, with context. The antigen is undetermined. The data were taken from a study of T cell clonotyping in hematopoietic cell transplantation. On the study more broadly: Recipients' pretransplant samples followed cytoreduction. Study findings and constraints: At the given depth, recipient repertoires were over 95% de novo clonotypes. Pathologically expanded recipient clonotypes increased progressively from day 30 to day 180 as diversity fell.

Repertoires were generated with immunoSEQ multiplex PCR, while TCRdb's copy carries only in-frame clones and drops some. The table lists some 35,000 clones, over 85% of them singletons. Noted time point: recipient sample about 28 days before transplant, after cytoreduction. CDR3 length: 13 residues. The V segment lost 6 bases and the J segment 5 bases; nucleotides outside the gene matches: 4. From germline, CDR1 is SGDLS and CDR2 YYNGEE. Material: peripheral blood mononuclear cells, obtained before stem cell transplant. The gene calls are TRBV9 and TRBJ1-5; 8 nucleotides align to TRBD1. The sequence was obtained from a man between 40 and 49 years old with chronic myeloid leukemia. Some clones in this sample may be carry-over from other donors' samples. This CDR3 is CASTLTGDQPQHF. The CDR3 DNA follows: TGTGCCAGCACCCTGACAGGGGATCAGCCCCAGCATTTT.